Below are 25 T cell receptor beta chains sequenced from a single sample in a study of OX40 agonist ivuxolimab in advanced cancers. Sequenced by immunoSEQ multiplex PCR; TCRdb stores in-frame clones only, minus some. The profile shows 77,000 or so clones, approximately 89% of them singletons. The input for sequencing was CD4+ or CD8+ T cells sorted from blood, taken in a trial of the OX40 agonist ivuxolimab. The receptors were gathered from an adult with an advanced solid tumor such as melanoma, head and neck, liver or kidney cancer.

The CDR3 region is CASRVAGVKTQYF. In nucleotides, the CDR3 is TGTGCCAGCAGGGTAGCGGGAGTTAAGACCCAGTACTTC. The V call is TRBV6-6, the J call TRBJ2-5, with 9 bases identical to TRBD2. The CDR3 has 13 residues. J was trimmed by 6 bases and V by 6 bases; bases with no gene match: 5. Germline CDR1 and CDR2: MNHNY and SVGAGI (reference sequence).

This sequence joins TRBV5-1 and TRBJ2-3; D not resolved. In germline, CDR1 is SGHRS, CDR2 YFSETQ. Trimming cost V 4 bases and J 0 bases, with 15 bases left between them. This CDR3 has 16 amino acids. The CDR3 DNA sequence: TGCGCCAGCAGCCGCCGGGCGGTCGCTAGCACAGATACGCAGTATTTT. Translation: CASSRRAVASTDTQYF.

The CDR3 protein is CASSFRVTANTGELFF. Here the CDR3 DNA reads TGTGCCAGCAGCTTTAGGGTGACCGCGAACACCGGGGAGCTGTTTTTT. The rearrangement uses TRBV5-6 and TRBJ2-2; D unclear. Germline lookup yields CDR1 SGHDT and CDR2 YYEEEE. The CDR3 is made up of 16 amino acids. The V end lost 2 bases, the J end lost 0 bases, and 11 bases lay between the germline ends.

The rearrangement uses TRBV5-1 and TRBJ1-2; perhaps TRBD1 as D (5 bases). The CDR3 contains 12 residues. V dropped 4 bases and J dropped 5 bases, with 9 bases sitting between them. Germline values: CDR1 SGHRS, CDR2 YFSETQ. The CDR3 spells CASSPGGYGYTF. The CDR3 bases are TGCGCCAGCAGCCCTGGGGGGTATGGCTACACCTTC.

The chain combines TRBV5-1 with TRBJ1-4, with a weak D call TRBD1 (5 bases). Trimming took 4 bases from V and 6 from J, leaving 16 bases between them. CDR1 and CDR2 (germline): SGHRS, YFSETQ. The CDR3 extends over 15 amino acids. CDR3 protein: CASSATGTGDEKLFF. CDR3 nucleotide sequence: TGCGCCAGCAGCGCGACTGGGACGGGTGATGAAAAACTGTTTTTT.

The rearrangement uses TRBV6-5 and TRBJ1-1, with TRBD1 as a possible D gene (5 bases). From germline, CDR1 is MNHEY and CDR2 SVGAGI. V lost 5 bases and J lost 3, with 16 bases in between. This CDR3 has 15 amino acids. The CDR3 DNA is TGTGCCAGCAGTCACCACAAGGGGTGGGACACTGAAGCTTTCTTT. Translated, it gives CASSHHKGWDTEAFF.

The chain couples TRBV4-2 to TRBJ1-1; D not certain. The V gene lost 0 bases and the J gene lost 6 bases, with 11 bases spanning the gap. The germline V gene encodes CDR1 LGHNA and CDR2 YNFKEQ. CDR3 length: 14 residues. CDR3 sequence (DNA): TGTGCCAGCAGCCAAGATCCGGGAGAGGCTGAAGCTTTCTTT. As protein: CASSQDPGEAEAFF.

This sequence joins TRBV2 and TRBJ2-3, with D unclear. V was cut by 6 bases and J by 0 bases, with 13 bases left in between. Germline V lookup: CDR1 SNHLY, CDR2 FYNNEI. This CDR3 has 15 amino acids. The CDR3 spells CASRSGRKSTDTQYF. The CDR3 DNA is TGTGCCAGCAGATCGGGCAGAAAAAGCACAGATACGCAGTATTTT.

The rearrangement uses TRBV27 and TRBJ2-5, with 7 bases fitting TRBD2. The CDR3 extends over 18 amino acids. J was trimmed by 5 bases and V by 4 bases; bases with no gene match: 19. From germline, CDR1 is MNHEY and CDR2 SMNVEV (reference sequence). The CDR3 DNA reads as TGTGCCAGCAGTTCGCATCCCAGAGGAGCGGGACCGAAGGAGACCCAGTACTTC. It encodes CASSSHPRGAGPKETQYF.

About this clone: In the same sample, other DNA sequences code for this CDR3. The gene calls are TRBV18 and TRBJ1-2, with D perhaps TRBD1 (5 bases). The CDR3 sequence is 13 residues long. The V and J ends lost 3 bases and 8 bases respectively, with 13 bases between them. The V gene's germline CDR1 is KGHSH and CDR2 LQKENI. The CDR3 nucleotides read TGTGCCAGCTCACCGTCCAGGGAAGACGGCTACACCTTC. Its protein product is CASSPSREDGYTF.

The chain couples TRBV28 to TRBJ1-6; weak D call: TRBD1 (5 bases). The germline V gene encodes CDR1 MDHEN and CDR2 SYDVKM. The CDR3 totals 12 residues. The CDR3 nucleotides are TGTGGGAGCAGGGAGGTTAATTCACCCCTCCACTTT. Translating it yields CGSREVNSPLHF.

CDR3 in amino acids: CASSLSQGGTGELFF. DNA of the CDR3: TGTGCCAGCAGTTTGAGTCAGGGTGGGACCGGGGAGCTGTTTTTT. The J gene is TRBJ2-2, the V gene TRBV28, with D maybe TRBD1 (5 bases). Trimming took off 3 bases at V and 5 bases at J, with 13 bases between the two ends. From germline, CDR1 is MDHEN and CDR2 SYDVKM. The CDR3 length is 15 residues.

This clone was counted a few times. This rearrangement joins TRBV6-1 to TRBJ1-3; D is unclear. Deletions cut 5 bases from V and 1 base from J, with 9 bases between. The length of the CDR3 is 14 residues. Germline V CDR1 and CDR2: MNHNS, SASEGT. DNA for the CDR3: TGTGCCAGCAGTCAAGGGTATTCTGGAAACACCATATATTTT. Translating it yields CASSQGYSGNTIYF.

The CDR3 loop reads CASSFSGGASYEQYF. The DNA for the CDR3 is TGTGCCAGCAGCTTCAGCGGGGGGGCCTCCTACGAGCAGTACTTC. The chain combines TRBV7-8 with TRBJ2-7; 10 nucleotides agree with TRBD2. V shed 3 bases, J shed 0 bases, and the junction held 2 bases outside the gene matches. The CDR3 is 15 amino acids. Germline values: CDR1 SGHVS, CDR2 FQNEAQ.

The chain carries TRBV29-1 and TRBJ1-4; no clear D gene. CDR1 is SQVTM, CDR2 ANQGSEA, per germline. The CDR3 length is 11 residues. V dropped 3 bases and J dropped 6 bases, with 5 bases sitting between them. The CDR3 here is CSVEIDEKLFF. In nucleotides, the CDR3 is TGCAGCGTTGAGATTGATGAAAAACTGTTTTTT.

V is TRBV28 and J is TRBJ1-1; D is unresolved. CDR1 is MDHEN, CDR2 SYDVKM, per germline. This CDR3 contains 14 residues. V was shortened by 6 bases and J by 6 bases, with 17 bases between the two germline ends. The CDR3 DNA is TGTGCCAGCAGCTTCTTTGGGATCAGCGCTGAAGCTTTCTTT. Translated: CASSFFGISAEAFF.

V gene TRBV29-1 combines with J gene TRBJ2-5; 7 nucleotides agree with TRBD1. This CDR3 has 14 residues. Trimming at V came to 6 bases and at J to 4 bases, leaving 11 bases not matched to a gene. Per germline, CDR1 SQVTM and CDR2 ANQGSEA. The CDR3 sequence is CSVSKTGYRETQYF. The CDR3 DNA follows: TGCAGCGTCTCGAAGACAGGGTATCGAGAGACCCAGTACTTC.

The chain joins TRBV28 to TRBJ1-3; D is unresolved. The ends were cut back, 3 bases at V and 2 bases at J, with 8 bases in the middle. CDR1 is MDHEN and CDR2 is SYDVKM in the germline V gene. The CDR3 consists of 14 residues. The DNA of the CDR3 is TGTGCCAGCAGTTTGAGTCCGCCTGGAAACACCATATATTTT. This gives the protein CASSLSPPGNTIYF.

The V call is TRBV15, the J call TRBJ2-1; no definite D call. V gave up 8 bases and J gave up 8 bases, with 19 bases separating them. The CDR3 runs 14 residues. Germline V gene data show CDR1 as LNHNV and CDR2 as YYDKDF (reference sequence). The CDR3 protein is CATARFSRPDEQFF. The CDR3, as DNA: TGTGCCACCGCCCGGTTCTCCCGGCCTGATGAGCAGTTCTTC.

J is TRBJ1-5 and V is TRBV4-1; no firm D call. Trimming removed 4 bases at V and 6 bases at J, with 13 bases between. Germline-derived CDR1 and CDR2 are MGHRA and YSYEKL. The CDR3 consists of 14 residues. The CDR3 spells CASSPWGGGQPQHF. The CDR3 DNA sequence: TGCGCCAGCAGCCCTTGGGGTGGCGGTCAGCCCCAGCATTTT.

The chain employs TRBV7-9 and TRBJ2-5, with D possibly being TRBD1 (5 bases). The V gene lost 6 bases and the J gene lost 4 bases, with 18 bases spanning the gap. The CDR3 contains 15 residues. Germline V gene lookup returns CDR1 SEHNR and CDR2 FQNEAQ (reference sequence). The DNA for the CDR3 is TGTGCCAGCAGACGGGCCTTAGGGGATTTAGAGACCCAGTACTTC. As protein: CASRRALGDLETQYF.

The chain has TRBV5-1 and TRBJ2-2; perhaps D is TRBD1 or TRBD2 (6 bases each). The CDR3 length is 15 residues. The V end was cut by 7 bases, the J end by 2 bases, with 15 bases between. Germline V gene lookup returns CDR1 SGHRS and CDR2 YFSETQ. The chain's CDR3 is CASGGQTSNTGELFF. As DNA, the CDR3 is TGCGCCAGCGGAGGACAGACTAGTAACACCGGGGAGCTGTTTTTT.

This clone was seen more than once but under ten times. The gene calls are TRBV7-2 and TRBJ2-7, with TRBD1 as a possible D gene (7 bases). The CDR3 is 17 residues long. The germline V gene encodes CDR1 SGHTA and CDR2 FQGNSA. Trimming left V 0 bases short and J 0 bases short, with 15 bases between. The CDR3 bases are TGTGCCAGCAGCTTAGCGTGGGGGGACAGAGCCTCCTACGAGCAGTACTTC. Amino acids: CASSLAWGDRASYEQYF.

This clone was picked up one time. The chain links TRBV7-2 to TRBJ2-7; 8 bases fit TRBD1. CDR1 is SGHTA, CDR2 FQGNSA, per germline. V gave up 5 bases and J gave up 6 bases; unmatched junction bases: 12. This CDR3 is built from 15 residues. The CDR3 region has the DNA TGTGCCAGCAGCGCCACAGGGGGACCCGTGGTCGAGCAGTACTTC. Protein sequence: CASSATGGPVVEQYF.

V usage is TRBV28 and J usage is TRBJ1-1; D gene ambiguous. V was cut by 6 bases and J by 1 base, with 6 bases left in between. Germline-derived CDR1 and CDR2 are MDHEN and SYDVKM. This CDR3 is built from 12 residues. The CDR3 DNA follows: TGTGCCAGCAGGCAGCAGAACACTGAAGCTTTCTTT. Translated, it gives CASRQQNTEAFF.